This section outlines one T cell receptor (beta chain) sequence together with its context. Sequencing used immunoSEQ multiplex PCR; TCRdb keeps in-frame clones, though not all of them. The sample records 180,000 or so clones, approximately 87% being singletons. The germline gives CDR1 MDHEN, CDR2 SYDVKM. Trimming cost V 4 bases and J 2 bases, with 12 bases left between them. CDR3 length: 14 amino acids. This entry is derived from a study of blood T cell repertoires in COVID-19. Study information: T cells, B-cell-depleted T cells, or PBMCs provided the cDNA or gDNA that served as material.

The origin of this receptor is a person aged 70 to 79 with COVID-19, enrolled during active disease. Material for sequencing was peripheral blood. This chain connects TRBV28 to TRBJ2-7; TRBD1 might be the D (5 bases). The CDR3 bases are TGTGCCAGCAGTTCTCGACAGAGCACCTACGAGCAGTACTTC. Protein product: CASSSRQSTYEQYF.